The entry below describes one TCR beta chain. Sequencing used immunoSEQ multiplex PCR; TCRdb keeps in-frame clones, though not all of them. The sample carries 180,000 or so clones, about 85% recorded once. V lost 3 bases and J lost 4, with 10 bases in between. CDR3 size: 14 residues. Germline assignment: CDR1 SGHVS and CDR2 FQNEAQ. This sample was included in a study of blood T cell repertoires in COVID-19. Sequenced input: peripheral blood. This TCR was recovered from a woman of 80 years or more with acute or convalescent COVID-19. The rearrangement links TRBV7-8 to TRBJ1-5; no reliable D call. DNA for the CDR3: TGTGCCAGCAGCTTGAGGCAGACGAATCAGCCCCAGCATTTT. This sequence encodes CASSLRQTNQPQHF.